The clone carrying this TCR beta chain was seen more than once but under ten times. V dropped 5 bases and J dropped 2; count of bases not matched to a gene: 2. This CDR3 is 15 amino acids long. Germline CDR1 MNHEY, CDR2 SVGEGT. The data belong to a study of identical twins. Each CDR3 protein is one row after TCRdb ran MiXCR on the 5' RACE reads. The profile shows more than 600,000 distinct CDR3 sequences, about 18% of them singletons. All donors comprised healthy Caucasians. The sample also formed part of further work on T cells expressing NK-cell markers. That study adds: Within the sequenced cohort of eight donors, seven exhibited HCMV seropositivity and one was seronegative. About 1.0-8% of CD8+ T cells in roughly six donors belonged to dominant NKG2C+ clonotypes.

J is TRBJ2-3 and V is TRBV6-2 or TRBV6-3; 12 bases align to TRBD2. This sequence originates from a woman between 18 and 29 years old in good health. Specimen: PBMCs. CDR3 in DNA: TGTGCCAGCAGTCGGACTAGCGGGACCACAGATACGCAGTATTTT. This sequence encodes CASSRTSGTTDTQYF.